Following are 27 T cell receptor beta chains from one sample sequenced in a study of Ad26.COV2.S vaccination and SARS-CoV-2 variants. Here immunoSEQ multiplex PCR was the method, and the copy in TCRdb shows in-frame clones only, minus some. The sample gives around 500,000 clones, 70% to 90% of which show up once; 1.7% is in the top ten. Treatment of the sample: roughly 20 received Ad26.COV2.S at low or high dose, single or two shots; a few received placebo; per-sample allocation not given. Samples analyzed were those drawn on day 63 after the first vaccine or placebo injection. The sample here was peripheral blood, taken in a trial of Ad26.COV2.S vaccine versus placebo. Every receptor here comes from a person between 18 and 60 years old who received the Ad26.COV2.S COVID-19 vaccine or a placebo.

V and J are TRBV20-1 and TRBJ2-5; D not resolved. Germline CDR1 DFQATT, CDR2 SNEGSKA (reference sequence). V was trimmed by 3 bases and J by 4 bases, leaving 6 bases between them. The CDR3 loop spans 11 amino acids. The DNA of the CDR3 is TGCAGTGCTAGGGTAACAGAGACCCAGTACTTC. It specifies CSARVTETQYF.

V usage is TRBV6-4 and J usage is TRBJ2-2; D may be TRBD1 or TRBD2 (7 bases each). Trimming pared 7 bases from V and 6 bases from J, leaving 18 bases between. CDR1 and CDR2 (germline): MRHNA, SNTAGT. The length of the CDR3 is 15 residues. The CDR3 DNA sequence: TGTGCCAGCATTCACCCTCCAGGGGGGGCCGGGGAGCTGTTTTTT. Translating it yields CASIHPPGGAGELFF.

The V gene is TRBV9, the J gene TRBJ2-5, with 9 bases fitting TRBD1. The CDR3 has 15 residues. J gave up 5 bases and V 6 bases, and 11 bases lay outside the gene matches. Germline V lookup: CDR1 SGDLS, CDR2 YYNGEE. The chain's CDR3 is CASTPTGQGMETQYF. The CDR3 DNA follows: TGTGCCAGCACTCCTACGGGACAGGGAATGGAGACCCAGTACTTC. Complete variable domain (other parts from reference TRBV9 and TRBJ2-5): DSGVTQTPKHLITATGQRVTLRCSPRSGDLSVYWYQQSLDQGLQFLIQYYNGEERAKGNILERFSAQQFPDLHSELNLSSLELGDSALYFCASTPTGQGMETQYFGPGTRLLVL.

The CDR3 loop reads CASSEGLLGETQYF. The CDR3 coding sequence is TGTGCCAGCAGTGAGGGACTCCTGGGGGAGACCCAGTACTTC. The rearrangement uses TRBV2 and TRBJ2-5, with D possibly TRBD2 on 6 matching bases. CDR1 is SNHLY and CDR2 is FYNNEI in the germline V gene. V was trimmed by 3 bases and J by 5 bases, leaving 13 bases between them. CDR3 length equals 14 residues. Combining the CDR3 with reference TRBV2 and TRBJ2-5 gives the whole variable domain EPEVTQTPSHQVTQMGQEVILRCVPISNHLYFYWYRQILGQKVEFLVSFYNNEISEKSEIFDDQFSVERPDGSNFTLKIRSTKLEDSAMYFCASSEGLLGETQYFGPGTRLLVL.

The chain carries TRBV4-1 and TRBJ2-5, with D unresolved. Trimming took off 4 bases at V and 5 bases at J, with 17 bases between the two ends. The CDR3 has 15 residues. CDR1 is MGHRA and CDR2 is YSYEKL in the germline V gene. CDR3: CASSRSNRLGETQYF. For the CDR3, the DNA is TGCGCCAGCAGCCGATCAAACCGGTTGGGGGAGACCCAGTACTTC.

The chain employs TRBV19 and TRBJ2-7; TRBD1 matches 10 bases. The CDR3 contains 11 residues. In germline, CDR1 is LNHDA, CDR2 SQIVND (reference sequence). In DNA form, the CDR3 reads TGTAAAGAGGGGACAGGGGACGAGCAGTACTTC. Protein product: CKEGTGDEQYF.

V and J are TRBV7-9 and TRBJ1-3, with D tentatively TRBD1 (5 bases). Trimming shortened V by 7 bases and J by 3 bases, and 16 bases separated the two germline ends. The length of the CDR3 is 15 residues. The germline V gene encodes CDR1 SEHNR and CDR2 FQNEAQ (reference sequence). The CDR3 coding sequence is TGTGCCAGCACTCGAGGGGCCACACATGGAAACACCATATATTTT. It specifies CASTRGATHGNTIYF.

V gene TRBV7-2 combines with J gene TRBJ2-7; perhaps TRBD1 as D (8 bases). The germline V and J ends were trimmed by 4 bases and 3 bases, with 16 bases remaining between them. Germline V CDR1 and CDR2: SGHTA, FQGNSA. CDR3 length equals 15 residues. The CDR3 sequence is CASSSQTGEGYEQYF. The CDR3 DNA reads TGTGCCAGCAGCTCCCAGACAGGGGAGGGCTACGAGCAGTACTTC.

V and J are TRBV6-5 and TRBJ2-7; D may correspond to TRBD1 or TRBD2 (7 bases each). V was pared by 7 bases and J by 4 bases, with 14 bases between. Germline CDR1 reads MNHEY; CDR2 reads SVGAGI. CDR3 length: 13 residues. This chain's CDR3 is CASKRDRPYEQYF. CDR3 sequence (DNA): TGTGCCAGCAAGCGGGACAGACCGTACGAGCAGTACTTC.

The genes are TRBV10-2 and TRBJ2-7; 9 bases align to TRBD1. V shed 6 bases, J shed 5 bases, and the junction held 11 bases outside the gene matches. CDR3 length: 15 residues. Germline loops: CDR1 WSHSY, CDR2 SAAADI. CDR3 in amino acids: CASRGVGTGIDEQYF. The DNA for the CDR3 is TGCGCCAGCAGGGGGGTAGGGACAGGGATTGACGAGCAGTACTTC.

This clone was seen only once. The chain has TRBV18 and TRBJ2-2; the D is unclear. Trimming removed 3 bases from V and 5 bases from J, with 4 bases in between. The CDR3 sequence is 12 residues long. The V gene's germline CDR1 is KGHSH and CDR2 LQKENI. The CDR3 protein is CASSPATGELFF. CDR3 coding DNA: TGTGCCAGCTCACCGGCAACCGGGGAGCTGTTTTTT.

This clone showed up just a few times. The rearrangement uses TRBV28 and TRBJ1-2; D remains ambiguous. The CDR3 runs 12 residues. Germline-derived CDR1 and CDR2 are MDHEN and SYDVKM. V gave up 3 bases and J gave up 5 bases, with 7 bases separating them. The DNA of the CDR3 is TGTGCCAGCAGTTTTGTAAGTTATGGCTACACCTTC. Translating gives CASSFVSYGYTF.

The J gene is TRBJ2-7, the V gene TRBV7-9, with D uncertain. The V gene lost 1 base and the J gene lost 0 bases, with 16 bases spanning the gap. The CDR3 runs to 17 residues. From germline, CDR1 is SEHNR and CDR2 FQNEAQ (reference sequence). The chain's CDR3 is CASSLDLSAVGSYEQYF. DNA for the CDR3: TGTGCCAGCAGCTTAGATTTGAGTGCAGTTGGCTCCTACGAGCAGTACTTC.

The V gene is TRBV18, the J gene TRBJ2-6; no clear D. Between the trimmed V and J ends, which lost 4 bases and 0 bases, there was a span of 4 bases. The CDR3 is made up of 14 amino acids. Germline values: CDR1 KGHSH, CDR2 LQKENI. CDR3 region: CASSLSSGANVLTF. CDR3 bases: TGTGCCAGCTCACTTAGCTCTGGGGCCAACGTCCTGACTTTC.

The chain joins TRBV14 to TRBJ2-1; no reliable D call. Between the trimmed V and J ends, which lost 0 bases and 12 bases, there was a span of 9 bases. The CDR3 consists of 12 residues. Germline CDR1 reads SGHDN; CDR2 reads FVKESK. CDR3 residues: CASSQDSAGQFF. For the CDR3, the DNA is TGTGCCAGCAGCCAAGACAGCGCAGGGCAGTTCTTC.

This chain uses TRBV6-6 with TRBJ2-7, with 9 bases aligning to TRBD1. The germline CDR1 and CDR2 sequences are MNHNY and SVGAGI (reference sequence). With 4 bases clipped from V and 4 bases from J, the junction kept 5 bases outside the gene matches. This CDR3 contains 14 residues. The CDR3 here is CASSSRDRAYEQYF. The CDR3 bases are TGTGCCAGCAGTTCCCGGGACAGGGCATACGAGCAGTACTTC.

The chain is built from TRBV4-1 and TRBJ2-1; no reliable D call. Germline V gene data show CDR1 as MGHRA and CDR2 as YSYEKL. Trimming pared 0 bases from V and 0 bases from J, leaving 6 bases between. The length of the CDR3 is 15 residues. CDR3 nucleotides: TGCGCCAGCAGCCAAGATACCCCCTCCTACAATGAGCAGTTCTTC. This encodes CASSQDTPSYNEQFF.

V is TRBV11-2 and J is TRBJ1-1, with D unclear. Germline V gives CDR1 SGHAT, CDR2 FQNNGV. V was shortened by 1 base and J by 10 bases, with 13 bases between the two germline ends. CDR3 length equals 13 residues. The CDR3 loop is CASSLGIAATAFF. DNA for the CDR3: TGTGCCAGCAGCTTAGGGATCGCGGCTACAGCTTTCTTT.

Turning to this clone: Germline and junction disagree at one end, which may indicate a read error. J is TRBJ1-4 and V is TRBV28; TRBD1 matches 7 bases. The length of the CDR3 is 12 residues. Germline assignment: CDR1 MDHEN and CDR2 SYDVKM. The CDR3 loop is CASSPPGGVVGF. CDR3 sequence (DNA): TGTGCCAGCAGTCCCCCAGGGGGGGTAGTGGGATTT.

V and J are TRBV28 and TRBJ1-5, with a tentative D call TRBD1 (5 bases). V was pared by 3 bases and J by 6 bases, with 6 bases between. This CDR3 contains 12 residues. Germline lookup yields CDR1 MDHEN and CDR2 SYDVKM. The DNA for the CDR3 is TGTGCCAGCAGTTTCGGGGGTCAGCCCCAGCATTTT. Protein product: CASSFGGQPQHF.

Worth noting for this clone: At the DNA level, this CDR3 is encoded by other sequences in the same sample as well. The chain combines TRBV4-2 with TRBJ1-5; D is undetermined. Trimming pared 1 base from V and 2 bases from J, leaving 6 bases between. Germline CDR1 is LGHNA and CDR2 is YNFKEQ. The CDR3 is 14 amino acids. The CDR3 reads CASSQGVGNQPQHF. DNA for the CDR3: TGTGCCAGCAGCCAAGGAGTAGGCAATCAGCCCCAGCATTTT.

This chain joins TRBV29-1 and TRBJ2-3; either TRBD1 or TRBD2 may fit D (5 bases each). CDR1 and CDR2 from the germline V gene are SQVTM and ANQGSEA. Trimming removed 7 bases at V and 8 bases at J, with 19 bases between. The CDR3 has 13 residues. The CDR3 DNA follows: TGCAGCGGAAGGTTGGGGGATGTAGGTACGCAGTATTTT. Translation: CSGRLGDVGTQYF.

The J gene is TRBJ1-2, the V gene TRBV30; D possibly corresponds to TRBD1 (5 bases). Germline V CDR1 and CDR2: GTSNPN, SVGIG (reference sequence). Trimming shortened V by 4 bases and J by 0 bases, and 18 bases separated the two germline ends. CDR3 size: 16 residues. CDR3 coding DNA: TGTGCCTGGACGGCTTGGGGGACCACTTCTAACTATGGCTACACCTTC. Protein sequence: CAWTAWGTTSNYGYTF.

The V and J genes are TRBV28 and TRBJ1-5, with unresolved D. The CDR3 runs 13 residues. Germline loops: CDR1 MDHEN, CDR2 SYDVKM. Trimming took off 2 bases at V and 2 bases at J, with 4 bases between the two ends. In DNA, the CDR3 is TGTGCCAGCAGTTTAATTGGCAATCAGCCCCAGCATTTT. Translation gives CASSLIGNQPQHF.

CDR3 amino acids: CASSSQGSLSYNEQFF. In DNA, the CDR3 is TGTGCCAGCAGCTCACAGGGCAGCCTCTCCTACAATGAGCAGTTCTTC. J is TRBJ2-1 and V is TRBV7-2, with TRBD1 as a possible D gene (6 bases). The V gene lost 4 bases and the J gene lost 0 bases, with 13 bases spanning the gap. The CDR3 runs 16 residues. In germline, CDR1 is SGHTA, CDR2 FQGNSA.

The V and J genes are TRBV5-1 and TRBJ2-7; no clear D gene. V lost 4 bases, J lost 7 bases, and 21 bases lay in between. Germline V gene lookup returns CDR1 SGHRS and CDR2 YFSETQ. This CDR3 spans 15 amino acids. The CDR3 is CASSISPPRLGEQYF. The DNA of the CDR3 is TGCGCCAGCAGCATCAGCCCACCTCGGTTGGGGGAGCAGTACTTC.

The chain couples TRBV2 to TRBJ2-3; no definite D call. The CDR3 extends over 14 amino acids. Germline loops: CDR1 SNHLY, CDR2 FYNNEI. Trimming stripped 5 bases from V and 1 base from J, with 10 bases between. The CDR3 loop is CASSNVWGTDTQYF. CDR3 coding DNA: TGTGCCAGCAGTAACGTGTGGGGCACAGATACGCAGTATTTT. The full variable domain, in which reference TRBV2 and TRBJ2-3 provide the parts outside the CDR3, is EPEVTQTPSHQVTQMGQEVILRCVPISNHLYFYWYRQILGQKVEFLVSFYNNEISEKSEIFDDQFSVERPDGSNFTLKIRSTKLEDSAMYFCASSNVWGTDTQYFGPGTRLTVL.